Each of the 18 T cell receptor beta chains below was sequenced from the same sample in a study of identical twins. TCRdb recomputed calls from the 5' RACE reads with MiXCR, one row per CDR3 protein. The sample shows some 900,000 distinct CDR3 sequences, about 12% of them seen only once. These data are also associated with another study on yellow fever vaccine responses in identical twins.

The sample consisted of PBMCs. These receptors were obtained from a woman aged 18-30 years in good health.

There are many counts of this clonotype. V gene TRBV5-1 combines with J gene TRBJ2-3, with a tentative D call TRBD2 (6 bases). V lost 1 base, J lost 6 bases, and 9 bases lay in between. Germline-derived CDR1 and CDR2 are SGHRS and YFSETQ. The CDR3 loop spans 13 amino acids. CDR3 region: CASSLNSGDTQYF. CDR3 sequence (DNA): TGCGCCAGCAGCTTGAATAGCGGCGATACGCAGTATTTT.

This clonotype was detected a few times. The chain uses TRBV2 and TRBJ1-6; possible D gene TRBD1, 5 bases. This CDR3 contains 16 residues. V lost 7 bases and J 0 bases, leaving 13 bases between the germline ends. Germline values: CDR1 SNHLY, CDR2 FYNNEI. The CDR3 here is CASTLEGSSYNSPLHF. CDR3 DNA: TGTGCCAGCACCCTAGAGGGGAGCTCCTATAATTCACCCCTCCACTTT.

CDR3 loop: CASSLVSRLVPSPGEQFF. DNA of the CDR3: TGTGCCAGCAGTTTAGTTTCGAGACTAGTCCCTTCCCCTGGTGAGCAGTTCTTC. The chain links TRBV12-3 or TRBV12-4 to TRBJ2-1, with D perhaps matching TRBD2 (6 bases). The CDR3 is made up of 18 amino acids. V dropped 1 base and J dropped 9 bases, with 25 bases sitting between them.

This clonotype was detected ten times or more. CDR3: CASSPTVGSGNTIYF. DNA for the CDR3: TGTGCCAGCAGCCCGACAGTTGGCTCTGGAAACACCATATATTTT. This chain uses TRBV12-3 or TRBV12-4 with TRBJ1-3, with a possible D match to TRBD1 (5 bases). CDR3 size: 15 residues. V dropped 6 bases and J dropped 0 bases, with 12 bases sitting between them.

The sample holds many counts of this clonotype. The chain recombines TRBV6-2 or TRBV6-3 with TRBJ2-2; D perhaps matches TRBD2 (6 bases). Germline loops: CDR1 MNHEY, CDR2 SVGEGT. V was pared by 2 bases and J by 2 bases, with 9 bases between. The CDR3 sequence is 15 residues long. In DNA form, the CDR3 reads TGTGCCAGCAGTTACGGCGGGGAAAACACCGGGGAGCTGTTTTTT. Its translation: CASSYGGENTGELFF.

This clonotype was seen only a few times. The J gene is TRBJ2-2, the V gene TRBV9, with 11 bases lining up with TRBD2. The trim removed 4 bases at V and 7 bases at J, leaving 6 bases unmatched. There are 15 residues in the CDR3. CDR1 and CDR2 (germline): SGDLS, YYNGEE. CDR3 in amino acids: CASSPQTSGNGELFF. CDR3 coding DNA: TGTGCCAGCAGCCCCCAGACTAGCGGGAACGGGGAGCTGTTTTTT.

This clonotype was observed a handful of times. The rearrangement uses TRBV7-9 and TRBJ2-1; 13 bases line up with TRBD2. Germline V gene data show CDR1 as SEHNR and CDR2 as FQNEAQ (reference sequence). Germline trimming cut 4 bases from V and 14 bases from J; bases unmatched to any gene: 11. CDR3 length equals 15 residues. The CDR3 is CASSSGTSGTPGEFF. CDR3 nucleotides: TGTGCCAGCAGCTCCGGGACTAGCGGGACCCCGGGCGAGTTCTTC.

The chain carries TRBV2 and TRBJ2-7; a weak D match, TRBD1 (6 bases). CDR1 and CDR2 from the germline V gene are SNHLY and FYNNEI. This CDR3 is built from 14 residues. V shed 10 bases and J shed 1 base, with 17 bases lying between them. CDR3: CAIEKDSNSYEQYV. CDR3 nucleotides: TGTGCCATAGAGAAGGACAGCAATTCCTACGAGCAGTACGTC.

V is TRBV4-1 and J is TRBJ2-3, with TRBD2 as a possible D gene (5 bases). Germline values: CDR1 MGHRA, CDR2 YSYEKL. Trimming took 3 bases from V and 3 from J, leaving 19 bases between them. The CDR3 spans 17 residues. CDR3 coding DNA: TGCGCCAGCAGCCAGTTAATTGTGGGAGTAGGAACAGATACGCAGTATTTT. Protein: CASSQLIVGVGTDTQYF.

This clonotype was detected a few times. The chain has TRBV7-2 and TRBJ2-1; TRBD2 aligns across 9 bases. CDR3 size: 16 residues. Per germline, CDR1 SGHTA and CDR2 FQGNSA. With 2 bases clipped from V and 15 bases from J, the junction kept 17 bases outside the gene matches. The CDR3 reads CASSLKIPEASGALFF. The DNA of the CDR3 is TGTGCCAGCAGCTTAAAAATCCCCGAGGCTAGCGGGGCGCTGTTCTTC.

This clonotype has more than one count but fewer than ten. This chain uses TRBV4-1 with TRBJ2-5, with 15 bases identical to TRBD2. The V gene end was trimmed by 4 bases and the J gene end by 2 bases; junction bases not matched to a gene: 8. CDR1 is MGHRA, CDR2 YSYEKL, per germline. The CDR3 runs 18 residues. CDR3 sequence (DNA): TGCGCCAGCAGCCTTCCGGGACTAGCGGGAGGTTCACAAGAGACCCAGTACTTC. This translates into CASSLPGLAGGSQETQYF.

This clonotype has more than one count but fewer than ten. The chain has TRBV20-1 and TRBJ1-1; tentative D call: TRBD1 (6 bases). In germline, CDR1 is DFQATT, CDR2 SNEGSKA (reference sequence). V was shortened by 0 bases and J by 1 base, with 12 bases between the two germline ends. The CDR3 is 15 residues long. The CDR3: CSAREEGRGNTEAFF. CDR3 coding DNA: TGCAGTGCTAGAGAGGAAGGCAGGGGGAACACTGAAGCTTTCTTT.

This clonotype was counted only a few times. This chain uses TRBV28 with TRBJ1-5; 7 bases line up with TRBD1. The V and J ends lost 5 bases and 2 bases, in that order; junction bases with no gene match: 6. CDR1 MDHEN and CDR2 SYDVKM come from the germline V gene. This CDR3 region has 15 residues. The DNA for the CDR3 is TGTGCCAGCAGTATAACAGGGGCCGGCAATCAGCCCCAGCATTTT. Protein: CASSITGAGNQPQHF.

This clonotype was recorded at least ten times. The chain uses TRBV20-1 and TRBJ2-1; D not resolved. The CDR3 is 12 residues long. Looked up from germline, CDR1 is DFQATT and CDR2 is SNEGSKA (reference sequence). V lost 6 bases to trimming and J lost 7 bases, with 13 bases between them. The CDR3 loop is CSAPDSTNEQFF. The CDR3 DNA follows: TGCAGTGCCCCAGACTCGACGAATGAGCAGTTCTTC.

The chain carries TRBV20-1 and TRBJ1-6; perhaps TRBD1 as D (5 bases). The germline V gene has CDR1 DFQATT and CDR2 SNEGSKA (reference sequence). V was trimmed by 0 bases and J by 6 bases, leaving 12 bases between them. The CDR3 runs to 15 residues. The CDR3 DNA follows: TGCAGTGCTAGAGATCAGGCAGGGATTAATTCACCCCTCCACTTT. This codes for CSARDQAGINSPLHF.

The chain joins TRBV5-1 to TRBJ2-3; D is uncertain. The CDR3 length is 11 residues. Germline assignment: CDR1 SGHRS and CDR2 YFSETQ. Trimming stripped 5 bases from V and 4 bases from J, with 5 bases between. The CDR3 sequence is CASREADTQYF. CDR3 DNA: TGCGCCAGCAGGGAAGCAGATACGCAGTATTTT.

The chain couples TRBV14 to TRBJ2-7; the D is unclear. CDR1 is SGHDN and CDR2 is FVKESK in the germline V gene. The V end lost 1 base, the J end lost 4 bases, and 14 bases lay between the germline ends. This CDR3 region has 15 residues. Here the CDR3 DNA reads TGTGCCAGCAGCCAAGGTAGCCCTCGGGTGTACGAGCAGTACGTC. Residues: CASSQGSPRVYEQYV.

The chain employs TRBV29-1 and TRBJ2-1; 10 nucleotides match TRBD1. V lost 7 bases and J lost 8; bases outside the gene matches: 14. Germline V gives CDR1 SQVTM, CDR2 ANQGSEA. The CDR3 extends over 15 amino acids. The CDR3 protein is CSAGPPGQGLDEQFF. In DNA form, the CDR3 reads TGCAGCGCCGGCCCACCGGGACAGGGGCTAGATGAGCAGTTCTTC.